These 3 T cell receptor beta chains were all obtained from the same sample, sequenced in a study of tumor-infiltrating lymphocytes in glioblastoma multiforme. TCRB libraries came from RNA via three nested multiplex PCR rounds. TCRdb independently ran MiXCR on the multiplex PCR reads; one entry per CDR3 protein. The table shows roughly 10,000 distinct CDR3 sequences, with 55% to 80% occurring only once. Input material: brain tumor tissue. These receptors came from a male donor with glioblastoma.

A note on this clonotype: The conserved closing phenylalanine or tryptophan is absent in this CDR3, likely reflecting a read error. No DNA is shown, since the ends of the CDR3 on it are uncertain; the CDR3 is the one TCRdb lists. The rearrangement uses TRBV5-6 and TRBJ2-7; the D call in the table, TRBD2, was not verified against the DNA. Germline lookup yields CDR1 SGHDT and CDR2 YYEEEE. The CDR3 sequence runs 14 residues, both termini included. The CDR3 sequence is CASSQSGTSYEQYL.

This clonotype was recorded only once. Relative to the germline gene, one junction end is altered; a read error may explain this. The V gene is TRBV29-1, the J gene TRBJ1-6, with 7 positions matching TRBD1. CDR1 and CDR2 (germline): SQVTM, ANQGSEA. CDR3 size: 13 residues. The CDR3 coding sequence is TGCAGCGTTGCCAGGGACAGAAAGTCACCCATCCACTTT. Its protein is CSVARDRKSPIHF.

This clonotype was observed many times. The chain links TRBV20-1 to TRBJ2-2, with TRBD2 identical over 9 bases. This CDR3 spans 14 amino acids. CDR1 is DFQATT and CDR2 is SNEGSKA in the germline V gene (reference sequence). The junction had 3 bases not matched to a gene; V was cut back by 4 bases and J by 3 bases. The CDR3 sequence: CSAKGLADTGELFF. The DNA of the CDR3 is TGCAGTGCTAAGGGACTAGCTGACACCGGGGAGCTGTTTTTT.